The 21 T cell receptor beta chains given below trace back to one sample, sequenced in a study of shared T cell receptors in the human thymus. Only in-frame clones appear in the TCRdb table, and some are missing; sequencing was by immunoSEQ multiplex PCR. The table has roughly 660,000 clones, roughly 90% seen once. These records were also assigned to another study, of human thymus T cells.

Sequenced input: thymocytes. These receptor sequences come from a boy younger than two with a congenital heart defect.

V is TRBV28 and J is TRBJ1-1, with 7 bases that match TRBD1. The CDR3 is made up of 13 amino acids. Per the germline V gene, CDR1 is MDHEN and CDR2 is SYDVKM. V was clipped by 6 bases and J by 10 bases; unmatched bases: 11. CDR3 residues: CASRTITGDRAFF. CDR3 nucleotides: TGTGCCAGCAGGACAATCACAGGGGACCGAGCTTTCTTT.

The chain links TRBV19 to TRBJ2-1; 10 bases fit TRBD2. Trimming at V came to 2 bases and at J to 3 bases, leaving 7 bases not matched to a gene. This CDR3 has 17 amino acids. The germline V gene encodes CDR1 LNHDA and CDR2 SQIVND (reference sequence). The CDR3 loop reads CASSIQGLAGDYNEQFF. The CDR3 DNA sequence: TGTGCCAGTAGTATACAGGGGCTAGCGGGGGACTACAATGAGCAGTTCTTC.

The rearrangement uses TRBV7-9 and TRBJ2-1, with 9 bases fitting TRBD1. The trim removed 5 bases at V and 4 bases at J, leaving 15 bases unmatched. CDR1 and CDR2 from the germline V gene are SEHNR and FQNEAQ (reference sequence). CDR3 length: 18 residues. The CDR3 reads CASSPFPTGGVRYNEQFF. CDR3 DNA: TGTGCCAGCAGCCCCTTCCCAACAGGGGGCGTACGGTACAATGAGCAGTTCTTC.

The chain couples TRBV11-2 to TRBJ2-5, with 8 bases identical to TRBD2. This CDR3 contains 18 residues. V shed 7 bases and J 3 bases; nucleotides not matched to a gene: 19. The germline CDR1 and CDR2 sequences are SGHAT and FQNNGV. The CDR3, as DNA: TGTGCCAGCATCGCCCAAATAGGAAAAGCGGGAGAGGAAGAGACCCAGTACTTC. As protein: CASIAQIGKAGEEETQYF.

The chain recombines TRBV6-5 with TRBJ2-3; 7 nucleotides agree with TRBD2. V was pared by 0 bases and J by 0 bases, with 3 bases of the junction left unmatched. The CDR3 covers 16 residues. Germline-derived CDR1 and CDR2 are MNHEY and SVGAGI. CDR3 DNA sequence: TGTGCCAGCAGTTACTCGTGGGAGGGGAGCACAGATACGCAGTATTTT. Amino acids: CASSYSWEGSTDTQYF.

The rearrangement joins TRBV11-2 to TRBJ2-7; 10 bases map to TRBD1. CDR3 size: 14 residues. Germline values: CDR1 SGHAT, CDR2 FQNNGV. With 3 bases clipped from V and 3 bases from J, the junction kept 2 bases outside the gene matches. The CDR3 is CASSFRTGGYEQYF. The CDR3 DNA is TGTGCCAGCAGCTTTAGGACAGGGGGCTACGAGCAGTACTTC. The entire variable domain, with the rest obtained from reference TRBV11-2 and TRBJ2-7, is as follows: EAGVAQSPRYKIIEKRQSVAFWCNPISGHATLYWYQQILGQGPKLLIQFQNNGVVDDSQLPKDRFSAERLKGVDSTLKIQPAKLEDSAVYLCASSFRTGGYEQYFGPGTRLTVT.

This clone was observed once. V gene TRBV18 combines with J gene TRBJ2-2; the match to TRBD2 covers 7 bases. The CDR3 contains 19 residues. CDR1 is KGHSH, CDR2 LQKENI, per germline. The V segment lost 6 bases and the J segment 0 bases; nucleotides outside the gene matches: 16. The CDR3 nucleotides read TGTGCCAGCTCCCCGATGACAAGGAGGGCGGGAGCGAACACCGGGGAGCTGTTTTTT. This encodes CASSPMTRRAGANTGELFF. The full variable domain, completed using reference TRBV18 and TRBJ2-2, is NAGVMQNPRHLVRRRGQEARLRCSPMKGHSHVYWYRQLPEEGLKFMVYLQKENIIDESGMPKERFSAEFPKEGPSILRIQQVVRGDSAAYFCASSPMTRRAGANTGELFFGEGSRLTVL.

The chain is built from TRBV5-1 and TRBJ2-2; weak D call: TRBD1 (6 bases). The length of the CDR3 is 19 residues. Trimming removed 2 bases at V and 6 bases at J, with 26 bases between. In germline, CDR1 is SGHRS, CDR2 YFSETQ. CDR3 sequence reads: CASSFSPEIDRLGAGELFF. The CDR3 DNA sequence: TGCGCCAGCAGCTTCTCGCCCGAAATCGACAGGTTGGGCGCCGGGGAGCTGTTTTTT.

This chain connects TRBV7-2 to TRBJ2-5; no firm D call. The CDR3 has 15 amino acids. Germline V gives CDR1 SGHTA, CDR2 FQGNSA. The V and J ends lost 5 bases and 2 bases respectively, with 15 bases between them. In nucleotides, the CDR3 is TGTGCCAGCAGCCAAAGACCCCCCGGGCAAGAGACCCAGTACTTC. Its translation: CASSQRPPGQETQYF. The whole variable domain, filled in from reference TRBV7-2 and TRBJ2-5, reads GAGVSQSPSNKVTEKGKDVELRCDPISGHTALYWYRQSLGQGLEFLIYFQGNSAPDKSGLPSDRFSAERTGGSVSTLTIQRTQQEDSAVYLCASSQRPPGQETQYFGPGTRLLVL.

The V and J genes are TRBV2 and TRBJ1-5; 9 bases agree with TRBD1. V lost 5 bases, J lost 0 bases, and 5 bases stayed unmatched. The CDR3 spans 16 residues. Germline-derived CDR1 and CDR2 are SNHLY and FYNNEI. The CDR3 sequence: CASSTRDRDSNQPQHF. The DNA for the CDR3 is TGTGCCAGCAGTACCCGGGACAGGGATAGCAATCAGCCCCAGCATTTT.

In nucleotides, the CDR3 is TGTGCCAGTACAGGGCGGGGGCTCAGGGAGACCCAGTACTTC. Translated, it gives CASTGRGLRETQYF. The genes are TRBV19 and TRBJ2-5, with D perhaps matching TRBD2 (7 bases). This CDR3 is built from 14 residues. The germline V gene has CDR1 LNHDA and CDR2 SQIVND (reference sequence). The ends were cut back, 7 bases at V and 5 bases at J, with 17 bases in the middle.

The chain couples TRBV4-3 to TRBJ2-1; 8 bases are a match to TRBD2. Germline V gene data show CDR1 as LGHNA and CDR2 as YSLEER. Unmatched junction bases numbered 7, after V lost 1 base and J lost 5 bases. The CDR3 loop spans 16 amino acids. CDR3 coding DNA: TGCGCCAGCAGCCAAGGGGTAGCGGGACTTAACAATGAGCAGTTCTTC. It specifies CASSQGVAGLNNEQFF.

The V call is TRBV27, the J call TRBJ2-7; 14 bases agree with TRBD2. V lost 10 bases, J lost 0 bases, and 11 bases stayed unmatched. The germline gives CDR1 MNHEY, CDR2 SMNVEV (reference sequence). The CDR3 spans 17 residues. CDR3 DNA sequence: TGTGCCACCACCCTTTGGACTAGCGGGAGGAGCTCCTACGAGCAGTACTTC. This sequence encodes CATTLWTSGRSSYEQYF.

J is TRBJ1-2 and V is TRBV11-2, with a weak D call TRBD1 (5 bases). The CDR3 extends over 17 amino acids. Between the trimmed V and J ends, which lost 5 bases and 0 bases, there was a span of 19 bases. Germline CDR1 reads SGHAT; CDR2 reads FQNNGV. CDR3 bases: TGTGCCAGCAGCCCACGGACGTTGGACACCCCTAACTATGGCTACACCTTC. Residues: CASSPRTLDTPNYGYTF.

This rearrangement joins TRBV28 to TRBJ2-1; D is possibly TRBD2 (6 bases). CDR3 length: 14 amino acids. Germline CDR1 MDHEN, CDR2 SYDVKM. Deletions cut 6 bases from V and 0 bases from J, with 9 bases between. CDR3 coding DNA: TGTGCCAGCAGAGGACTATCCTCCTACAATGAGCAGTTCTTC. It is translated as CASRGLSSYNEQFF.

The V and J genes are TRBV4-3 and TRBJ2-2; TRBD2 aligns across 10 bases. The germline CDR1 and CDR2 sequences are LGHNA and YSLEER. The J segment lost 4 bases and the V segment lost 2 bases, leaving 10 bases of the junction unmatched. The CDR3 has 18 residues. The CDR3 DNA reads as TGCGCCAGCAGCCAAAGTCCCAACTTAGCGGGGGGCACCGGGGAGCTGTTTTTT. Translated, it gives CASSQSPNLAGGTGELFF.

The rearrangement joins TRBV4-3 to TRBJ2-2, with 7 bases aligning to TRBD2. The CDR3 runs 16 residues. With V trimmed by 5 bases and J by 2 bases, 8 bases remained unmatched. Germline CDR1 LGHNA, CDR2 YSLEER. CDR3 in amino acids: CASSKGAGVNTGELFF. The CDR3 region has the DNA TGCGCCAGCAGCAAAGGGGCGGGAGTAAACACCGGGGAGCTGTTTTTT.

This sequence joins TRBV10-2 and TRBJ2-7, with D maybe TRBD1 (6 bases). The ends were cut back, 7 bases at V and 2 bases at J, with 21 bases in the middle. The V gene's germline CDR1 is WSHSY and CDR2 SAAADI. The CDR3 loop spans 16 amino acids. In DNA, the CDR3 is TGCGCCAGCAAGGTATCGGAGGACAGCTCCCCCTACGAGCAGTACTTC. Translated: CASKVSEDSSPYEQYF.

The chain uses TRBV6-4 and TRBJ2-1; maybe TRBD2 (6 bases). Germline values: CDR1 MRHNA, CDR2 SNTAGT. The CDR3 is made up of 16 amino acids. The V and J ends lost 2 bases and 0 bases respectively, with 11 bases between them. For the CDR3, the DNA is TGTGCCAGCAGTGACGACGGGACTCGCTCCTACAATGAGCAGTTCTTC. Protein: CASSDDGTRSYNEQFF.

This chain uses TRBV27 with TRBJ2-2; 12 bases align to TRBD2. The V gene's germline CDR1 is MNHEY and CDR2 SMNVEV (reference sequence). The CDR3 runs to 18 residues. The junction had 8 bases not matched to a gene; V was cut back by 4 bases and J by 2 bases. The CDR3 sequence is CASSSRTSGTPNTGELFF. In DNA, the CDR3 is TGTGCCAGCAGTTCCCGGACTAGCGGGACCCCAAACACCGGGGAGCTGTTTTTT.

The CDR3 protein is CASSLGGSSYNSPLHF. In DNA form, the CDR3 reads TGTGCCAGCAGCTTAGGCGGGAGCTCCTATAATTCACCCCTCCACTTT. J is TRBJ1-6 and V is TRBV7-9; no clear D gene. The CDR3 loop spans 16 amino acids. The germline CDR1 and CDR2 sequences are SEHNR and FQNEAQ (reference sequence). Trimming cost V 1 base and J 0 bases, with 7 bases left between them.